The next 21 T cell receptor beta chains were all read from a single sample in a study of CD8+ T cells in alopecia areata. After isolation, RNA underwent reverse transcription to generate cDNA as the sequencing template. TCRdb's table, derived via immunoSEQ multiplex PCR, lists solely in-frame clones and lacks some. The sample shows hundreds of thousands of clones, approximately 61% of them seen only once. The specimen comprised CD4+ T cells sorted from blood, sampled at week 0. The receptors derive from a human donor with alopecia areata.

The gene calls are TRBV10-3 and TRBJ2-3; D is possibly TRBD1 (5 bases). V lost 6 bases and J 2 bases, leaving 9 bases between the germline ends. This CDR3 is built from 13 residues. CDR1 and CDR2 from the germline V gene are ENHRY and SYGVKD. For the CDR3, the DNA is TGTGCCATCAGGTCAGGGTTCACAGATACGCAGTATTTT. As protein: CAIRSGFTDTQYF.

The rearrangement uses TRBV5-1 and TRBJ2-3, with TRBD1 matching 9 bases. CDR1 and CDR2 from the germline V gene are SGHRS and YFSETQ. V dropped 4 bases and J dropped 6; count of bases not matched to a gene: 6. CDR3 length: 14 amino acids. The CDR3 here is CASSLRDRADTQYF. CDR3 DNA sequence: TGCGCCAGCAGCCTCAGGGACAGGGCTGATACGCAGTATTTT.

The rearrangement joins TRBV29-1 to TRBJ1-3; a weak D match, TRBD1 (6 bases). V lost 7 bases, J lost 8 bases, and 15 bases lay in between. This CDR3 region has 12 residues. The germline V gene encodes CDR1 SQVTM and CDR2 ANQGSEA. CDR3 DNA sequence: TGCAGCGGTACAGGGCCGGCGGACACCATATATTTT. Translation: CSGTGPADTIYF.

The chain links TRBV9 to TRBJ1-1, with D perhaps TRBD1 (5 bases). In germline, CDR1 is SGDLS, CDR2 YYNGEE. Trimming took 3 bases from V and 4 from J, leaving 16 bases between them. The CDR3 loop spans 15 amino acids. The chain's CDR3 is CASSEGRVGGTEAFF. DNA for the CDR3: TGTGCCAGCAGCGAAGGGAGGGTTGGGGGCACTGAAGCTTTCTTT.

The chain uses TRBV2 and TRBJ2-4; TRBD1 agrees at 9 bases. Germline CDR1 SNHLY, CDR2 FYNNEI. This CDR3 region has 14 residues. The junction had 3 bases not matched to a gene; V was cut back by 6 bases and J by 3 bases. In DNA form, the CDR3 reads TGTGCCAGCAGCTCGGACAGGGGCAAAAACATTCAGTACTTC. Its protein product is CASSSDRGKNIQYF.

This chain connects TRBV5-1 to TRBJ2-3, with TRBD1 identical over 7 bases. The CDR3 contains 15 residues. V shed 5 bases and J 3 bases; nucleotides not matched to a gene: 9. Germline CDR1 reads SGHRS; CDR2 reads YFSETQ. The DNA of the CDR3 is TGCGCCAGCAGTCTGCAGGGGGAAAGGACAGATACGCAGTATTTT. Encoded protein: CASSLQGERTDTQYF.

J is TRBJ1-3 and V is TRBV9; D is unresolved. This CDR3 has 14 residues. Germline CDR1 SGDLS, CDR2 YYNGEE. Trimming left V 2 bases short and J 2 bases short, with 8 bases between. The chain's CDR3 is CASSVRETGNTIYF. As DNA, the CDR3 is TGTGCCAGCAGCGTTCGGGAGACTGGAAACACCATATATTTT. Based on the CDR3 plus reference TRBV9 and TRBJ1-3, the full variable domain is DSGVTQTPKHLITATGQRVTLRCSPRSGDLSVYWYQQSLDQGLQFLIQYYNGEERAKGNILERFSAQQFPDLHSELNLSSLELGDSALYFCASSVRETGNTIYFGEGSWLTVV.

This chain uses TRBV30 with TRBJ1-1; no clear D. The CDR3 runs to 13 residues. Germline-derived CDR1 and CDR2 are GTSNPN and SVGIG (reference sequence). V lost 0 bases to trimming and J lost 2 bases, with 7 bases between them. The CDR3 nucleotides are TGTGCCTGGAGTGTGTACAGCAACACTGAAGCTTTCTTT. Its translation: CAWSVYSNTEAFF. The whole variable domain, filled in from reference TRBV30 and TRBJ1-1, reads SQTIHQWPATLVQPVGSPLSLECTVEGTSNPNLYWYRQAAGRGLQLLFYSVGIGQISSEVPQNLSASRPQDRQFILSSKKLLLSDSGFYLCAWSVYSNTEAFFGQGTRLTVV.

Only a few counts were recorded for this clone. The CDR3 is CSAGTDYQPQHF. For the CDR3, the DNA is TGCAGCGCTGGGACAGATTATCAGCCCCAGCATTTT. This chain joins TRBV29-1 and TRBJ1-5, with TRBD1 matching over 7 bases. The CDR3 is made up of 12 amino acids. V was pared by 7 bases and J by 5 bases, with 5 bases of the junction left unmatched. Germline V lookup: CDR1 SQVTM, CDR2 ANQGSEA.

The rearrangement joins TRBV6-5 to TRBJ2-3; 9 bases agree with TRBD2. Germline CDR1 reads MNHEY; CDR2 reads SVGAGI. V lost 6 bases to trimming and J lost 2 bases; unmatched junction nucleotides: 6. The CDR3 length is 15 residues. This chain's CDR3 is CASSQQRGVTDTQYF. The CDR3 bases are TGTGCCAGCAGCCAACAGCGGGGGGTCACAGATACGCAGTATTTT.

V and J are TRBV30 and TRBJ2-2; D possibly corresponds to TRBD2 (5 bases). This CDR3 spans 16 amino acids. V was trimmed by 0 bases and J by 2 bases, leaving 13 bases between them. CDR1 is GTSNPN and CDR2 is SVGIG in the germline V gene (reference sequence). CDR3 amino acids: CAWSVKGRTNTGELFF. The CDR3 DNA sequence: TGTGCCTGGAGTGTAAAAGGACGGACTAACACCGGGGAGCTGTTTTTT.

The sample holds a few counts of this clone. J is TRBJ2-7 and V is TRBV5-1; 7 positions match TRBD1. V dropped 8 bases and J dropped 4; count of bases not matched to a gene: 12. Germline V gene lookup returns CDR1 SGHRS and CDR2 YFSETQ. This CDR3 contains 14 residues. The CDR3: CASKEGQADYEQYF. Written as DNA, the CDR3 is TGCGCCAGTAAAGAAGGACAGGCCGATTACGAGCAGTACTTC.

Turning to this clone: One junction end disagrees with the germline gene, perhaps due to a read error. The J gene is TRBJ2-5, the V gene TRBV7-7; D may match TRBD1 or TRBD2 (6 bases each). Per the germline V gene, CDR1 is SSHAT and CDR2 is FNYEAQ (reference sequence). CDR3 length equals 14 residues. The CDR3 bases are TGTGCTAGCAGCTCGGGGGCCTCCCCAGAGACCCAGTACTTC. Residues: CASSSGASPETQYF.

This clone occurred many times. J is TRBJ2-3 and V is TRBV6-6; D is undetermined. The germline V gene encodes CDR1 MNHNY and CDR2 SVGAGI (reference sequence). This CDR3 is 14 amino acids long. V was trimmed by 4 bases and J by 1 base, leaving 9 bases between them. The CDR3 spells CASSSNRGTDTQYF. As DNA, the CDR3 is TGTGCCAGCAGTTCGAACCGGGGCACAGATACGCAGTATTTT.

V usage is TRBV7-2 and J usage is TRBJ2-1, with 13 nucleotides matching TRBD2. Trimming took 3 bases from V and 7 from J; bases not matched to a gene: 12. The CDR3 sequence is 18 residues long. Germline lookup yields CDR1 SGHTA and CDR2 FQGNSA. The CDR3 spells CASSFFTSGRARQNEQFF. The CDR3 nucleotides are TGTGCCAGCAGCTTTTTCACTAGCGGGAGGGCCAGGCAAAATGAGCAGTTCTTC.

CDR3: CASSRGARNSPLHF. The CDR3 coding sequence is TGTGCCAGCAGCCGTGGGGCCCGAAATTCACCCCTCCACTTT. This chain uses TRBV27 with TRBJ1-6; possible D gene TRBD1, 5 bases. The V and J ends lost 6 bases and 7 bases respectively, with 13 bases between them. Germline lookup yields CDR1 MNHEY and CDR2 SMNVEV (reference sequence). This CDR3 region has 14 residues.

This chain connects TRBV5-1 to TRBJ2-7, with no clear D. Germline V gene sequence: CDR1 SGHRS, CDR2 YFSETQ. CDR3 length: 12 residues. Trimming shortened V by 6 bases and J by 6 bases, and 13 bases separated the two germline ends. This chain's CDR3 is CASNLLGSEQYF. Written as DNA, the CDR3 is TGCGCCAGCAATCTGTTAGGGTCCGAGCAGTACTTC.

This chain connects TRBV21-1 to TRBJ1-6; the table's D call, TRBD1, was not checked against the DNA. TRBV21-1 is assigned pseudogene status. The CDR3 runs 17 residues. CDR3 DNA sequence: TGTGCCAGCAGCCATAGCCTACAGGGCCGAAATAATTCACCCCTCCACTTT. Its protein product is CASSHSLQGRNNSPLHF.

There are a few counts of this clone. The genes are TRBV4-1 and TRBJ1-1, with 8 bases lining up with TRBD1. This CDR3 is built from 19 residues. Germline CDR1 is MGHRA and CDR2 is YSYEKL. The ends lost 0 bases at V and 1 base at J; junction bases unmatched: 13. The DNA of the CDR3 is TGCGCCAGCAGCCAAGATAGTGGGACAGGAGCAGTAAGGAACACTGAAGCTTTCTTT. It specifies CASSQDSGTGAVRNTEAFF.

The gene calls are TRBV18 and TRBJ2-7, with unresolved D. With 0 bases removed from V and 3 bases from J, the gap between germline ends came to 6 bases. This CDR3 is 13 amino acids long. The V gene's germline CDR1 is KGHSH and CDR2 LQKENI. The CDR3 DNA sequence: TGTGCCAGCTCACCACCAGTTAACTACGAGCAGTACTTC. Amino acid sequence: CASSPPVNYEQYF.

This clone was counted a few times. The J gene is TRBJ2-5, the V gene TRBV18; 7 bases align to TRBD2. The CDR3 extends over 13 amino acids. V was pared by 2 bases and J by 4 bases, with 1 base of the junction left unmatched. Germline V gene lookup returns CDR1 KGHSH and CDR2 LQKENI. CDR3 sequence (DNA): TGTGCCAGCTCACCATTAGCGGGAGAGACCCAGTACTTC. Its protein is CASSPLAGETQYF.